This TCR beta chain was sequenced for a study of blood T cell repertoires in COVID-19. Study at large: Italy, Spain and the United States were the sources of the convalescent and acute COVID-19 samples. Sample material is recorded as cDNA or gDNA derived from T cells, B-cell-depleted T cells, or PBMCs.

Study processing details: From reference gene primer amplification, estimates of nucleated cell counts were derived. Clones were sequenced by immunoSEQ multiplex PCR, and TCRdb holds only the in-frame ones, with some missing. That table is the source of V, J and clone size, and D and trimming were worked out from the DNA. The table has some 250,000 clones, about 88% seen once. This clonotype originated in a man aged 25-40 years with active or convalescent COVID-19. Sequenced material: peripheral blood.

This CDR3 is CASSPRGGGRGGYTF. Written as DNA, the CDR3 is TGTGCCAGCAGTCCTAGGGGGGGCGGGCGCGGTGGCTACACCTTC. This chain joins TRBV27 and TRBJ1-2; D perhaps matches TRBD1 (6 bases). Germline loops: CDR1 MNHEY, CDR2 SMNVEV (reference sequence). V was shortened by 5 bases and J by 7 bases, with 20 bases between the two germline ends. The CDR3 sequence is 15 residues long.